A selection of T cell receptor beta chains follows, all from one sample in a study of metastatic and nonmetastatic thyroid tumors. MiXCR re-clonotyped the PCR reads for TCRdb. The profile shows 8,000 to 8,500 clones, 44% of them singletons. The sequenced material came from tumor tissue. These TCRs come from a male donor with papillary thyroid cancer or a benign thyroid nodule (not recorded which). Some clones in this sample may be carry-over from other donors' samples. Both conserved end residues are part of each CDR3. Each record gives: V gene, D gene, J gene, clone size, CDR3 DNA, CDR3 protein. A D gene is named only where the DNA matches it firmly. The size field is filled for only some rows; it gives once, few, many or a size class.

V gene: TRBV19; D gene: -; J gene: TRBJ2-7; clone size: few; CDR3 DNA: TGTGCCAGTAGTACCTTCTACGGAGACTACGAGCAGTACTTC; CDR3 protein: CASSTFYGDYEQYF
V gene: TRBV4-2; D gene: TRBD2; J gene: TRBJ2-7; clone size: medium-sized; CDR3 DNA: TGTGCCAGCAGCCAAGATGTAGAAAGCGGGAGTCCCTACGAGCAGTACTTC; CDR3 protein: CASSQDVESGSPYEQYF
V gene: TRBV20-1; D gene: -; J gene: TRBJ1-2; clone size: -; CDR3 DNA: TGCAGTGCTGCTTCAAGATACAAGAAGGCAATCTATGGCTACACCTTC; CDR3 protein: CSAASRYKKAIYGYTF
V gene: TRBV4-1; D gene: -; J gene: TRBJ2-7; clone size: -; CDR3 DNA: TGCGCCAGCAGCACATTAGGTTCCTCGGAGGCATCCTACGAGCAGTACTTC; CDR3 protein: CASSTLGSSEASYEQYF
V gene: TRBV5-5; D gene: -; J gene: TRBJ1-5; clone size: -; CDR3 DNA: TGTGCCAGCAGCTTGGAGTTCTCCGTGGGTCAGCCCCAGCATTTT; CDR3 protein: CASSLEFSVGQPQHF
V gene: TRBV5-1; D gene: -; J gene: TRBJ1-4; clone size: -; CDR3 DNA: TGCGCCAGCAGCTTAACAGGCGGGGCTGAAAAACTGTTTTTT; CDR3 protein: CASSLTGGAEKLFF
V gene: TRBV20-1; D gene: TRBD2; J gene: TRBJ2-5; clone size: medium-sized; CDR3 DNA: TGCAGTGCGGGACTCGCTAGCGGGTACCAAGAGACCCAGTACTTC; CDR3 protein: CSAGLASGYQETQYF
V gene: TRBV3-1; D gene: -; J gene: TRBJ2-7; clone size: once; CDR3 DNA: TGTGCCAGCAGGGGGGAACAGGGCTACGAGCAGTACTTC; CDR3 protein: CASRGEQGYEQYF
V gene: TRBV7-2; D gene: TRBD2; J gene: TRBJ2-1; clone size: -; CDR3 DNA: TGTGCCAGCAGCGCCGGTCCCGGGACTAGCGGACGAGCCTACAATGAGCAGTTCTTC; CDR3 protein: CASSAGPGTSGRAYNEQFF
V gene: TRBV10-1; D gene: -; J gene: TRBJ2-7; clone size: medium-sized; CDR3 DNA: TGCGCCAGCAGTGATGGGACGGAGCAGTACTTC; CDR3 protein: CASSDGTEQYF
V gene: TRBV6-4; D gene: TRBD1; J gene: TRBJ1-2; clone size: -; CDR3 DNA: TGTGCCATTCTCGACAGGGGAAACTATGGCTACACCTTC; CDR3 protein: CAILDRGNYGYTF
V gene: TRBV18; D gene: -; J gene: TRBJ1-4; clone size: -; CDR3 DNA: TGTGCCAGCTCACCAAAGCAGGGAAATGAAAAACTGTTTTTT; CDR3 protein: CASSPKQGNEKLFF
V gene: TRBV11-1; D gene: -; J gene: TRBJ2-3; clone size: -; CDR3 DNA: TGTGCCAGCAGCTACGGGTCAACTAGCACAGATACGCAGTATTTT; CDR3 protein: CASSYGSTSTDTQYF
V gene: TRBV19; D gene: TRBD1; J gene: TRBJ1-1; clone size: medium-sized; CDR3 DNA: TGTGCCAGTAGTATACAGGGGGTTACTGAAGCTTTCTTT; CDR3 protein: CASSIQGVTEAFF
V gene: TRBV6-1; D gene: TRBD1; J gene: TRBJ1-5; clone size: -; CDR3 DNA: TGTGCCAGCAGTCAACAGGGGGGGAGCAATCAGCCCCAGCATTTT; CDR3 protein: CASSQQGGSNQPQHF
V gene: TRBV11-1; D gene: -; J gene: TRBJ1-2; clone size: once; CDR3 DNA: TGTGCCAGCAGCTTAGGGGCAGGCCTTTCTAACCATGGCTACACCTTC; CDR3 protein: CASSLGAGLSNHGYTF
V gene: TRBV24-1; D gene: TRBD2; J gene: TRBJ2-1; clone size: -; CDR3 DNA: TGTGCCACTTCAACTAGCGGGGACTACAATGAGCAGTTCTTC; CDR3 protein: CATSTSGDYNEQFF
V gene: TRBV19; D gene: -; J gene: TRBJ1-5; clone size: medium-sized; CDR3 DNA: TGTGCCAGTAGTGCCCGGGATAGCAATCAGCCCCAGCATTTT; CDR3 protein: CASSARDSNQPQHF
V gene: TRBV4-1; D gene: -; J gene: TRBJ1-4; clone size: large; CDR3 DNA: TGCGCCAGCAGCGATCCCAAACAGGCCCCTAATGAAAAACTGTTTTTT; CDR3 protein: CASSDPKQAPNEKLFF
V gene: TRBV28; D gene: -; J gene: TRBJ2-7; clone size: few; CDR3 DNA: TGTGCCACCCTCCGAGAAGACGAGCAGTACTTC; CDR3 protein: CATLREDEQYF
V gene: TRBV27; D gene: -; J gene: TRBJ2-7; clone size: few; CDR3 DNA: TGTTCCGGCAGTCCTTGTACAGGGCTGTCCGAGCAGTACTTC; CDR3 protein: CSGSPCTGLSEQYF
V gene: TRBV2; D gene: -; J gene: TRBJ2-7; clone size: -; CDR3 DNA: TGTACCGGCGGGCGGTCGACCTACGAGCAGTACTTC; CDR3 protein: CTGGRSTYEQYF
V gene: TRBV11-3; D gene: -; J gene: TRBJ1-1; clone size: -; CDR3 DNA: TGTGCCAGCAGCTTGTCCCCGGGGAACACTGAAGCTTTCTTT; CDR3 protein: CASSLSPGNTEAFF
V gene: TRBV6-1; D gene: -; J gene: TRBJ2-7; clone size: -; CDR3 DNA: TGTGCCAGCAGTGCCCCCCGTACAGGAGTCTACGAGCAGTACTTC; CDR3 protein: CASSAPRTGVYEQYF
V gene: TRBV12-3/TRBV12-4; D gene: -; J gene: TRBJ2-7; clone size: few; CDR3 DNA: TGTGCCAGCAGTTCGAATATCTGGGGCGAGCAGTACTTC; CDR3 protein: CASSSNIWGEQYF
V gene: TRBV29-1; D gene: -; J gene: TRBJ1-2; clone size: medium-sized; CDR3 DNA: TGCAGCGTTGAAGGGCAGGGGTTACGGGGCTACACCTTC; CDR3 protein: CSVEGQGLRGYTF
V gene: TRBV5-1; D gene: TRBD1; J gene: TRBJ1-2; clone size: -; CDR3 DNA: TGCGCCAGCAGCTCCGGACAGGGTCGGTACGGCTACACCTTC; CDR3 protein: CASSSGQGRYGYTF
V gene: TRBV20-1; D gene: TRBD1; J gene: TRBJ1-3; clone size: -; CDR3 DNA: TGCAGTGCTGGAGTCCGGGACAGGGGCGTCTCTGGAAACACCATATATTTT; CDR3 protein: CSAGVRDRGVSGNTIYF
V gene: TRBV6-2/TRBV6-3; D gene: -; J gene: TRBJ2-7; clone size: large; CDR3 DNA: TGTGCCAGCAGTTACTCCGCCTCTCAGGGAACCTACGAGCAGTACTTC; CDR3 protein: CASSYSASQGTYEQYF
V gene: TRBV4-1; D gene: TRBD2; J gene: TRBJ2-3; clone size: -; CDR3 DNA: TGCGCCAGCATGTACCGACTAGCGGGAGAAGATACGCAGTATTTT; CDR3 protein: CASMYRLAGEDTQYF
V gene: TRBV6-2/TRBV6-3; D gene: -; J gene: TRBJ2-2; clone size: few; CDR3 DNA: TGTGCCAGCAGTTCGGTAGACACCGGGGAGCTGTTTTTT; CDR3 protein: CASSSVDTGELFF
V gene: TRBV5-6; D gene: -; J gene: TRBJ2-1; clone size: -; CDR3 DNA: TGTGCCAGCAGCTTGTTCGAGAACAATGAGCAGTTCTTC; CDR3 protein: CASSLFENNEQFF
V gene: TRBV5-6; D gene: TRBD1; J gene: TRBJ1-2; clone size: medium-sized; CDR3 DNA: TGTGCCAGCAGCTTGGCCGGGACAGGGGACTATGGCTACACCTTC; CDR3 protein: CASSLAGTGDYGYTF
V gene: TRBV11-3; D gene: -; J gene: TRBJ1-4; clone size: -; CDR3 DNA: TGTGCCAGCAGCGGTCACTCACGAGGTGAAAAACTGTTTTTT; CDR3 protein: CASSGHSRGEKLFF
V gene: TRBV7-2; D gene: -; J gene: TRBJ2-2; clone size: medium-sized; CDR3 DNA: TGTGCCAGCAGCTTCGGACTCTCGAACACCGGGGAGCTGTTTTTT; CDR3 protein: CASSFGLSNTGELFF
V gene: TRBV5-1; D gene: -; J gene: TRBJ2-5; clone size: -; CDR3 DNA: TGCGCCAGCAGCTCGACCGGTTCACGAGTTCTGCGGGAGACCCAGTACTTC; CDR3 protein: CASSSTGSRVLRETQYF
V gene: TRBV10-3; D gene: -; J gene: TRBJ2-1; clone size: -; CDR3 DNA: TGTGCCATACAACTTGGGGGAGGACTCACCTACAATGAGCAGTTCTTC; CDR3 protein: CAIQLGGGLTYNEQFF